The clone carrying this T cell receptor beta chain showed up many times. The entry originates in a study of response to subunit inactivated influenza vaccine. TCRdb ran MiXCR on the RT-PCR reads and lists one entry per CDR3 protein. This sample has about 500,000 distinct CDR3 sequences, with around 7.7% found just once. Germline values: CDR1 KGHSH, CDR2 LQKENI. The CDR3 sequence is 14 residues long. Trimming pared 2 bases from V and 3 bases from J, leaving 7 bases between. V gene TRBV18 combines with J gene TRBJ2-2; D gene unclear. This sample comprised PBMCs from blood, obtained about 24 months after vaccination. The receptor's source is a man aged 45 to 75 who received an inactivated influenza vaccine. The CDR3 loop reads CASSPGIDTGELFF. In DNA form, the CDR3 reads TGTGCCAGCTCACCAGGAATTGACACCGGGGAGCTGTTTTTT.